Listed below are T cell receptor beta chains from one sample, sequenced in a study of PD-L1 blockade in urothelial cancer. Some clones are missing from TCRdb's copy, which holds only in-frame ones; the method was immunoSEQ multiplex PCR. Here the sample spans 45,000 to 60,000 clones, about 88% being singletons. The material sequenced was PBMCs, taken around atezolizumab (anti-PD-L1) treatment. The receptors originated from a man aged 55 to 70 with urothelial cancer. The CDR3 runs from the conserved cysteine through the conserved F or W. A D gene is named only where the DNA matches it firmly. Size is omitted from some rows. Given values are once, few, many or a class for expanded clones.

clone size: NA; V gene: TRBV27; J gene: TRBJ2-6; D gene: TRBD1; CDR3 DNA: TGTGCCAGCAGTAACCAGGGGGCTGGGGCCAACGTCCTGACTTTC; CDR3 protein: CASSNQGAGANVLTF
clone size: NA; V gene: TRBV11-2; J gene: TRBJ2-2; D gene: TRBD2; CDR3 DNA: TGTGCCAGCAGGGGACTAGCGACACGAGACACCGGGGAGCTGTTTTTT; CDR3 protein: CASRGLATRDTGELFF
clone size: NA; V gene: TRBV27; J gene: TRBJ2-1; D gene: NA; CDR3 DNA: TGTGCCAGCAGCGAAACCCCCCGGGTATTTGAGCAGTTCTTC; CDR3 protein: CASSETPRVFEQFF
clone size: NA; V gene: TRBV9; J gene: TRBJ1-2; D gene: NA; CDR3 DNA: TGTGCCAGCAGCGGCCGCCGGGGAGGCTACACCTTC; CDR3 protein: CASSGRRGGYTF
clone size: NA; V gene: TRBV29-1; J gene: TRBJ1-1; D gene: NA; CDR3 DNA: TGCAGCTCCAGTGGGCAGAACACTGAAGCTTTCTTT; CDR3 protein: CSSSGQNTEAFF
clone size: NA; V gene: TRBV10-1; J gene: TRBJ2-7; D gene: TRBD2; CDR3 DNA: TGCGCCAGCAGTAGGACTAGCGGGTCCTACGAGCAGTACTTC; CDR3 protein: CASSRTSGSYEQYF
clone size: NA; V gene: TRBV29-1; J gene: TRBJ1-3; D gene: NA; CDR3 DNA: TGCAGCGTTGAGATCCAGGCAGGAAACACCATATATTTT; CDR3 protein: CSVEIQAGNTIYF
clone size: NA; V gene: TRBV4-1; J gene: TRBJ1-5; D gene: NA; CDR3 DNA: TGCGCCAGCAGCCAAGATCCCCAGGGCTATCAGCCCCAGCATTTT; CDR3 protein: CASSQDPQGYQPQHF
clone size: NA; V gene: TRBV27; J gene: TRBJ2-7; D gene: NA; CDR3 DNA: TGTGCCAGCAGTTTATTCGGGGGAAACGAGCAGTACTTC; CDR3 protein: CASSLFGGNEQYF
clone size: NA; V gene: TRBV7-9; J gene: TRBJ1-2; D gene: TRBD1; CDR3 DNA: TGTGCCAGCAGCTTTAAGACAGGGAATGGCTACACCTTC; CDR3 protein: CASSFKTGNGYTF
clone size: NA; V gene: TRBV9; J gene: TRBJ1-1; D gene: TRBD1; CDR3 DNA: TGTGCCAGCAGCGGAAAGACAGGGGCCACTGAAGCTTTCTTT; CDR3 protein: CASSGKTGATEAFF
clone size: few; V gene: TRBV19; J gene: TRBJ1-2; D gene: TRBD1; CDR3 DNA: TGTGCCAGTAGTGACAGGGCCTATGGCTACACCTTC; CDR3 protein: CASSDRAYGYTF
clone size: once; V gene: TRBV2; J gene: TRBJ2-1; D gene: TRBD2; CDR3 DNA: TGTGCCAGCAGTGAAATTAGCGGGGGGGACAATGAGCAGTTCTTC; CDR3 protein: CASSEISGGDNEQFF
clone size: NA; V gene: TRBV18; J gene: TRBJ1-1; D gene: TRBD1; CDR3 DNA: TGTGCCAGCTCATCCGGACAGGGGAACACTGAAGCTTTCTTT; CDR3 protein: CASSSGQGNTEAFF
clone size: NA; V gene: TRBV2; J gene: TRBJ2-5; D gene: NA; CDR3 DNA: TGTGCCAGCAGTCCATTTAGTATAAGGACCCAGTACTTC; CDR3 protein: CASSPFSIRTQYF
clone size: NA; V gene: TRBV5-1; J gene: TRBJ2-2; D gene: TRBD2; CDR3 DNA: TGCGCCAGCAGCCCGGGGCTAGCGGGGGCCCTAGGGGAGCTGTTTTTT; CDR3 protein: CASSPGLAGALGELFF
clone size: NA; V gene: TRBV6-5; J gene: TRBJ2-7; D gene: TRBD2; CDR3 DNA: TGTGCCAGCAGTCGGTTCGAGCGGGGACTCTACGAGCAGTACTTC; CDR3 protein: CASSRFERGLYEQYF
clone size: NA; V gene: TRBV6-5; J gene: TRBJ2-1; D gene: NA; CDR3 DNA: TGTGCCAGCAGTTACTCGACTGGAATGGATGAGCAGTTCTTC; CDR3 protein: CASSYSTGMDEQFF
clone size: NA; V gene: TRBV7-2; J gene: TRBJ1-1; D gene: NA; CDR3 DNA: TGTGCCAGCAGCCCCTTGGGGAGGAACACTGAAGCTTTCTTT; CDR3 protein: CASSPLGRNTEAFF
clone size: NA; V gene: TRBV6-5; J gene: TRBJ2-7; D gene: TRBD2; CDR3 DNA: TGTGCCAGCAGTTATATGACTAGCGCGGGCTACGAGCAGTACTTC; CDR3 protein: CASSYMTSAGYEQYF
clone size: NA; V gene: TRBV2; J gene: TRBJ2-3; D gene: NA; CDR3 DNA: TGTGCCAATTCCGGGAGCACAGATACGCAGTATTTT; CDR3 protein: CANSGSTDTQYF
clone size: NA; V gene: TRBV4-3; J gene: TRBJ2-3; D gene: NA; CDR3 DNA: TGCGCCAGCAGCCAGGCACAGGGCGCAGATACGCAGTATTTT; CDR3 protein: CASSQAQGADTQYF
clone size: few; V gene: TRBV5-5; J gene: TRBJ1-1; D gene: TRBD1; CDR3 DNA: TGTGCCAGCAGCCAGGGACAGGGGGACACTGAAGCTTTCTTT; CDR3 protein: CASSQGQGDTEAFF
clone size: NA; V gene: TRBV30; J gene: TRBJ1-2; D gene: TRBD1; CDR3 DNA: TGTGCCTGGAACCGGGGACAGGGAGGGTATGGCTACACCTTC; CDR3 protein: CAWNRGQGGYGYTF
clone size: NA; V gene: TRBV6-5; J gene: TRBJ1-6; D gene: NA; CDR3 DNA: TGTGCCAGCAGCTCGGGGGGAGGCGGGGAGCAAGCCCTCCACTTT; CDR3 protein: CASSSGGGGEQALHF
clone size: NA; V gene: TRBV7-2; J gene: TRBJ1-2; D gene: TRBD1; CDR3 DNA: TGTGCCAGCAGCTTATTTGGGACAGGGGGCGAAGGGGACACCTTC; CDR3 protein: CASSLFGTGGEGDTF
clone size: NA; V gene: TRBV7-9; J gene: TRBJ1-1; D gene: NA; CDR3 DNA: TGTGCCAGCAGCTACGAAAGCGGGCGGGAGACTGAAGCTTTCTTT; CDR3 protein: CASSYESGRETEAFF
clone size: once; V gene: TRBV9; J gene: TRBJ2-1; D gene: TRBD2; CDR3 DNA: TGTGCCAGCAGCGGGGGACTAGCGGGGTCCGGTGAGCAGTTCTTC; CDR3 protein: CASSGGLAGSGEQFF
clone size: NA; V gene: TRBV11-2; J gene: TRBJ2-3; D gene: TRBD2; CDR3 DNA: TGTGCCAGCAGCTTCCCGGCTAGCGGGGGGTCTAGCACAGATACGCAGTATTTT; CDR3 protein: CASSFPASGGSSTDTQYF
clone size: NA; V gene: TRBV27; J gene: TRBJ2-7; D gene: TRBD2; CDR3 DNA: TGTGCCAGCAGTTCCTCCAATTCGCCTAGCGGGAGGTTCGAGCAGTACTTC; CDR3 protein: CASSSSNSPSGRFEQYF
clone size: once; V gene: TRBV7-2; J gene: TRBJ2-6; D gene: NA; CDR3 DNA: TGTGCCAGCAGCTTAGACGGAGGTTTTTACTCTGGGGCCAACGTCCTGACTTTC; CDR3 protein: CASSLDGGFYSGANVLTF
clone size: NA; V gene: TRBV7-3; J gene: TRBJ2-5; D gene: TRBD2; CDR3 DNA: TGTGCCAGCAGCCCCGGACTAGCGGGGGGGCAGGAGACCCAGTACTTC; CDR3 protein: CASSPGLAGGQETQYF
clone size: NA; V gene: TRBV15; J gene: TRBJ2-1; D gene: TRBD1; CDR3 DNA: TGTGCCACCAGCAGAGATTTGGCAGGGGGCAATGAGCAGTTCTTC; CDR3 protein: CATSRDLAGGNEQFF
clone size: NA; V gene: TRBV9; J gene: TRBJ1-5; D gene: NA; CDR3 DNA: TGTGCCAGCAGCGTAAAAGGGGGCAATCAGCCCCAGCATTTT; CDR3 protein: CASSVKGGNQPQHF
clone size: NA; V gene: TRBV28; J gene: TRBJ1-2; D gene: NA; CDR3 DNA: TGTGCCAGCAGCGAGGGGGGGAGGGTTAACTATGGCTACACCTTC; CDR3 protein: CASSEGGRVNYGYTF
clone size: NA; V gene: TRBV9; J gene: TRBJ2-6; D gene: TRBD1; CDR3 DNA: TGTGCCAGCAGCGTAGAGCCGGGACAGGGGGCTGGGGCCAACGTCCTGACTTTC; CDR3 protein: CASSVEPGQGAGANVLTF
clone size: NA; V gene: TRBV6-6; J gene: TRBJ2-5; D gene: TRBD2; CDR3 DNA: TGTGCCAGCAGTTACGGTAGCGGGGGGTACCAAGAGACCCAGTACTTC; CDR3 protein: CASSYGSGGYQETQYF
clone size: NA; V gene: TRBV6-5; J gene: TRBJ1-2; D gene: TRBD1; CDR3 DNA: TGTGCCAGCAGTAGACCCGGGACAGACGGCTACACCTTC; CDR3 protein: CASSRPGTDGYTF
clone size: once; V gene: TRBV10-1; J gene: TRBJ2-2; D gene: NA; CDR3 DNA: TGCGCCAGCTCAGGGACATTGAACACCGGGGAGCTGTTTTTT; CDR3 protein: CASSGTLNTGELFF
clone size: NA; V gene: TRBV7-9; J gene: TRBJ1-3; D gene: TRBD1; CDR3 DNA: TGTGCCAGCAGCTCCAACCCTTTTTCCGACAGGGTTGGAAACACCATATATTTT; CDR3 protein: CASSSNPFSDRVGNTIYF
clone size: NA; V gene: TRBV6-5; J gene: TRBJ2-2; D gene: TRBD1; CDR3 DNA: TGTGCCAGCAGTAGAACAGGGGGAACCGGGGAGCTGTTTTTT; CDR3 protein: CASSRTGGTGELFF
clone size: NA; V gene: TRBV15; J gene: TRBJ2-1; D gene: TRBD1; CDR3 DNA: TGTGCCACCAGCAGAGGGGACAGGGACTACAATGAGCAGTTCTTC; CDR3 protein: CATSRGDRDYNEQFF
clone size: few; V gene: TRBV2; J gene: TRBJ2-1; D gene: TRBD2; CDR3 DNA: TGTGCCAGCAGTGAAATCCTGGCGGGGGCCTACAATGAGCAGTTCTTC; CDR3 protein: CASSEILAGAYNEQFF
clone size: NA; V gene: TRBV7-9; J gene: TRBJ1-3; D gene: NA; CDR3 DNA: TGTGCCAGCAGCTTAGATCCCAGAAACACCATATATTTT; CDR3 protein: CASSLDPRNTIYF
clone size: NA; V gene: TRBV11-2; J gene: TRBJ2-1; D gene: TRBD2; CDR3 DNA: TGTGCCAGCAGCGGCACTAGCGTCGGGGGGTCGGAGCAGTTCTTC; CDR3 protein: CASSGTSVGGSEQFF
clone size: NA; V gene: TRBV19; J gene: TRBJ1-2; D gene: TRBD1; CDR3 DNA: TGTGCCAGTAGTGCCCGGGACAGGGATGGCTACACCTTC; CDR3 protein: CASSARDRDGYTF
clone size: once; V gene: TRBV9; J gene: TRBJ2-3; D gene: TRBD2; CDR3 DNA: TGTGCCAGCAGCCTCGGGACTAGCGGGAGCACAGATACGCAGTATTTT; CDR3 protein: CASSLGTSGSTDTQYF